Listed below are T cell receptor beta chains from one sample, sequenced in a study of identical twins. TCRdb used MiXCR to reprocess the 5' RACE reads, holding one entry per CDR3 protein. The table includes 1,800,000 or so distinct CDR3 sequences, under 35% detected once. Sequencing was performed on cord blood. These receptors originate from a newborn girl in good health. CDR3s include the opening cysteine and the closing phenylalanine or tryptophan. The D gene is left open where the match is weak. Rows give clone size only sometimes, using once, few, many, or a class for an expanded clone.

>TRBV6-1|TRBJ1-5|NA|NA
TGTGCCAGCAGTGCTCCGGGGAGGACTAATCAGCCCCAGCATTTT
CASSAPGRTNQPQHF
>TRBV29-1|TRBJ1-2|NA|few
TGCAGCGTTGGGAAGGGAGGCTACACCTTC
CSVGKGGYTF
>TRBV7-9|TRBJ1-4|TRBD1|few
TGTGCCAGCAGCTTAGCGGTTCGGTTGCGACAGGGAGGCGAAAAACTGTTTTTT
CASSLAVRLRQGGEKLFF
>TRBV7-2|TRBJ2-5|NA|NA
TGTGCCAGCAGCTTATGGGGGGTATTGGAGACCCAGTACTTC
CASSLWGVLETQYF
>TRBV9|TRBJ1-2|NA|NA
TGTGCCAGCAGCGTAGGCCTTGACTACACCTTC
CASSVGLDYTF
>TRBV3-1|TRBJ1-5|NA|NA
TGTGCCAGCAGCCAAGCCCCCCTTAGAGCTAATCAGCCCCAGCATTTT
CASSQAPLRANQPQHF
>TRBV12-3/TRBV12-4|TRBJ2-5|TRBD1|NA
TGTGCCGGCAGTTTACAGGGGGCGATTCAGGAGACCCAGTACTTC
CAGSLQGAIQETQYF
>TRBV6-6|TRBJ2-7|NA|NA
TGTGCCAGCAGTTACTTCGGGAGTGCCTACGAGCAGTACTTC
CASSYFGSAYEQYF
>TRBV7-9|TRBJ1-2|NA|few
TGTGCCAGCAGCAAAAGGACAGATGGCTACACCTTC
CASSKRTDGYTF
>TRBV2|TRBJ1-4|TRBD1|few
TGTGCCAGCAGTGAAGCGGTCTACAGGGGAGAGGAAAAACTGTTTTTT
CASSEAVYRGEEKLFF
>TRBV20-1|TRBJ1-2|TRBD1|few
TGCAGTGCTAGGGGGACAGGGGCCCGCTATGGCTACACCTTC
CSARGTGARYGYTF
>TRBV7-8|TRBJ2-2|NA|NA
TGTGCCAGCGACACAGCGCACACCGGGGAGCTGTTTTTT
CASDTAHTGELFF
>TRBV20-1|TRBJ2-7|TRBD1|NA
TGCAGTGCTAGTCGGGACAGGAGCTCCTACGAGCAGTACTTC
CSASRDRSSYEQYF
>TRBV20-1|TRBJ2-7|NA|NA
TGCAGTGCCCGACGGCCAGCTTCCTACGAGCAGTACTTC
CSARRPASYEQYF
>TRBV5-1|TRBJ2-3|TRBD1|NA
TGCGCCAGCAGCACCTTCGACAGGGGGGATACGCAGTATTTT
CASSTFDRGDTQYF
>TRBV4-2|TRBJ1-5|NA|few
TGTGCCAGCAGCCTCTCTAGGGAACAGCCCCAGCATTTT
CASSLSREQPQHF
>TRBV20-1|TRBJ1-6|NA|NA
NA
CSACPLRGAYNEQFFGPDSPLHF
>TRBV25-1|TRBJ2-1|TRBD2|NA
TGTGCCAGCAGTGAATCTGGAGTGGGAGGGTCCAATGAGCAGTTCTTC
CASSESGVGGSNEQFF
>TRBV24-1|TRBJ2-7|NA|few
TGTGCCGCCAGAAGGAAGGACGAGCAGTACTTC
CAARRKDEQYF
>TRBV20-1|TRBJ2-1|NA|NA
TGCAGTGCTAGAGATAGGGGGGCGCGGGGTGAGCAGTTCTTC
CSARDRGARGEQFF
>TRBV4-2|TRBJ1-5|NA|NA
TGTGCCAGCAGCCCATCCCGGGAGGATTATCAGCCCCAGCATTTT
CASSPSREDYQPQHF
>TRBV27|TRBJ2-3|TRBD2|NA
TGTGCCAGCAGTCCGATGGTTAGCGGGACAGATACGCAGTATTTT
CASSPMVSGTDTQYF
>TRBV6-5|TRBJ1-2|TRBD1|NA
TGTGCCGGAAGGGACAGCTTCTACTATGGCTACACCTTC
CAGRDSFYYGYTF
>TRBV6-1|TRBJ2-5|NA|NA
TGTGCCAGCAGTGAAGCGGGCAGGCCGGAGACCCAGTACTTC
CASSEAGRPETQYF
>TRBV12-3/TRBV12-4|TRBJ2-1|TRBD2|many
TGTGCCAGCAGCAAGCTACCTGGGACTAGCCAGTCCTACAATGAGCAGTTCTTC
CASSKLPGTSQSYNEQFF
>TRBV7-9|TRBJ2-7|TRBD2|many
TGTGCCAGCAGCTTACTCGCCGGGACTAAGTCCTACGAGCAGTACTTC
CASSLLAGTKSYEQYF